This T cell receptor (beta chain) was retrieved from a study of T cells in Graves' hyperthyroidism and ophthalmopathy. Regarding the study as a whole: The model forecast ophthalmopathy, anticipating it by a median approximately 7 months before onset.

Patients having uncontrolled infection, another autoimmune disease, pregnancy or lactation were not included. From around 11 ml of fresh peripheral blood, PBMCs were isolated. As for this clonotype: Its antigen is undetermined.

What was amplified from RNA transcripts were TCR beta CDR3 regions. TCR CDR3 regions were first amplified by RT-PCR with HTBI primers. Each CDR3 protein gets one entry after TCRdb re-called the multiplex PCR reads with MiXCR. The sample lists a few hundred thousand distinct CDR3 sequences, about 16% occurring once. The CDR3 spans 13 residues. Between the trimmed V and J ends, which lost 6 bases and 5 bases, there was a span of 14 bases. The sequencing sample was made of blood. The TCR originated in a middle-aged man with Graves' hyperthyroidism. The V call is TRBV12-3 or TRBV12-4, the J call TRBJ2-7, with D possibly matching TRBD2 (6 bases). CDR3 residues: CASRRGRSDEQYF. The CDR3 DNA reads as TGTGCCAGCAGGCGGGGTCGTTCGGACGAGCAGTACTTC.